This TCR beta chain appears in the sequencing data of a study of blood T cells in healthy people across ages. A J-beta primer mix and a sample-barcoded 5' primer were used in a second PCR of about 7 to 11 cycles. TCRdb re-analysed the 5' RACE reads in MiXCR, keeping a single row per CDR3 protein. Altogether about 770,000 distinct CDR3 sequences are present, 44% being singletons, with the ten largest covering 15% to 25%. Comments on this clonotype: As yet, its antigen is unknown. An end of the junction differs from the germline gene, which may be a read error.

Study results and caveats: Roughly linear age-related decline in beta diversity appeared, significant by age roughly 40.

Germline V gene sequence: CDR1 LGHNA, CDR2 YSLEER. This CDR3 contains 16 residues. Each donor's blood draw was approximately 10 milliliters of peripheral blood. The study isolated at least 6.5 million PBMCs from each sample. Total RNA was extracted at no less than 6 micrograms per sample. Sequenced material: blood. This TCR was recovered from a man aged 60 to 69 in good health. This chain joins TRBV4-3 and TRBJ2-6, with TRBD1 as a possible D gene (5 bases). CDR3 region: CASSQELTSGAYVLTF. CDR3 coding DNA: TGCGCCAGCAGCCAAGAGCTGACCTCTGGGGCCTACGTCCTGACTTTC.